This T cell receptor (beta chain) stems from a study of shared clonotypes between healthy human individuals. General study points: Sequencing depth was expected to affect clonotype sharing among donors.

V dropped 9 bases and J dropped 1 base, with 3 bases sitting between them. The germline V gene encodes CDR1 MNHEY and CDR2 SVGAGI. The CDR3 length is 11 residues. Comments on this clone: Its cognate antigen is unknown. Other DNA sequences from this sample encode an identical CDR3 as well.

All participating donors were Caucasian adults from Nashville, Tennessee. Clones were sequenced by immunoSEQ multiplex PCR, and TCRdb holds only the in-frame ones, with some missing. The sample consists of around 2.1 million clones, approximately 96% of them appearing once. This receptor was taken from a man between 18 and 35 years old in good health. Sequencing was performed on naive CD4+ T cells sorted from blood. The sample's subset: CD45RA+ positively selected. The chain is built from TRBV6-5 and TRBJ2-2; D is unclear. DNA for the CDR3: TGTGCCAGTGGGAACACCGGGGAGCTGTTTTTT. Translation gives CASGNTGELFF.